This T cell receptor (beta chain) was recorded in a study of T cells after yellow fever vaccination. This clonotype was detected many times. 5'RACE template switching generated TCR cDNA, adding a universal primer site and UMIs. Using its own MiXCR run on the 5' RACE reads, TCRdb lists one record per CDR3 protein. Of about 400,000 distinct CDR3 sequences listed, around 6.5% are singletons. Germline V gives CDR1 SQVTM, CDR2 ANQGSEA. Deletions cut 5 bases from V and 1 base from J, with 8 bases between. CDR3 length: 12 amino acids. The source was PBMCs, collected 5 days after the yellow fever booster vaccination. This receptor was identified in a man aged 25-45 years who received the YFV17D yellow fever vaccine. The chain has TRBV29-1 and TRBJ1-1; D is uncertain. CDR3 loop: CSVIRQNTEAFF. DNA for the CDR3: TGCAGCGTTATACGGCAGAACACTGAAGCTTTCTTT.